Below are 21 T cell receptor beta chains sequenced from a single sample in a study of OX40 agonist ivuxolimab in advanced cancers. The assay was immunoSEQ multiplex PCR, and TCRdb's table has in-frame clones only and misses some. The table records fewer than 85,000 clones, roughly 78% of them present only once. The sample was CD4+ or CD8+ T cells sorted from blood, taken in a trial of the OX40 agonist ivuxolimab. All receptors derive from an adult with an advanced solid tumor such as melanoma, head and neck, liver or kidney cancer.

The chain carries TRBV19 and TRBJ2-4; TRBD2 matches 9 bases. The CDR3 runs 13 residues. Losses at the gene ends were 3 bases for V and 11 bases for J; bases not matched to a gene: 5. The germline V gene encodes CDR1 LNHDA and CDR2 SQIVND (reference sequence). The CDR3 region is CASSMLAGMFQYF. The CDR3 DNA sequence: TGTGCCAGTAGTATGCTAGCGGGAATGTTTCAGTACTTC. The entire variable domain, with the rest obtained from reference TRBV19 and TRBJ2-4, is as follows: DGGITQSPKYLFRKEGQNVTLSCEQNLNHDAMYWYRQDPGQGLRLIYYSQIVNDFQKGDIAEGYSVSREKKESFPLTVTSAQKNPTAFYLCASSMLAGMFQYFGAGTRLSVL.

The chain links TRBV13 to TRBJ1-1; possibly TRBD1 for D (6 bases). The V gene lost 5 bases and the J gene lost 3 bases, with 10 bases spanning the gap. In germline, CDR1 is PRHDT, CDR2 FYEKMQ (reference sequence). CDR3 length: 13 residues. The CDR3 sequence: CASSSRGYTEAFF. For the CDR3, the DNA is TGTGCCAGCAGCAGCAGGGGTTACACTGAAGCTTTCTTT.

This chain connects TRBV28 to TRBJ1-4, with D perhaps TRBD1 (6 bases). Germline CDR1 and CDR2: MDHEN and SYDVKM. V lost 2 bases to trimming and J lost 3 bases, with 13 bases between them. This CDR3 has 16 amino acids. CDR3 in DNA: TGTGCCAGCAGTTTAGGATGGGGGGCGGCTAATGAAAAACTGTTTTTT. Its translation: CASSLGWGAANEKLFF.

This chain uses TRBV11-3 with TRBJ1-1; D is unclear. V lost 1 base, J lost 6 bases, and 12 bases lay in between. Germline assignment: CDR1 SGHNT and CDR2 YENEEA. CDR3 length: 14 residues. The CDR3 DNA is TGTGCCAGCAGCTTAGGGTCGGGATTCGCTGAAGCTTTCTTT. Amino acid sequence: CASSLGSGFAEAFF.

V is TRBV21-1 and J is TRBJ2-7; TRBD2, the table's D call, was not compared with the DNA. TRBV21-1 is an annotated pseudogene. The CDR3 runs to 15 residues. CDR3 in amino acids: CASTPDVGGSYEQYF. CDR3 DNA sequence: TGTGCCAGCACCCCTGATGTCGGGGGGTCCTACGAGCAGTACTTC.

This clone showed up just once. CDR3 bases: TGTGCCAGCAGTTTAATGGGTGGGGCGAGGAACACCGGGGAGCTGTTTTTT. It yields the protein CASSLMGGARNTGELFF. The chain uses TRBV28 and TRBJ2-2; TRBD1 is a possible D gene (5 bases). Germline-derived CDR1 and CDR2 are MDHEN and SYDVKM. This CDR3 contains 17 residues. V was cut by 2 bases and J by 1 base, with 14 bases left in between.

The chain couples TRBV7-9 to TRBJ1-6; 10 bases are a match to TRBD1. Looked up from germline, CDR1 is SEHNR and CDR2 is FQNEAQ (reference sequence). The CDR3 is 18 amino acids. J was trimmed by 9 bases and V by 5 bases; bases with no gene match: 16. The CDR3 is CASSPSLGGGTGVSPLHF. CDR3 coding DNA: TGTGCCAGCAGCCCGAGCCTTGGAGGGGGGACAGGGGTTTCACCCCTCCACTTT.

The CDR3 DNA sequence: TGCGCCAGCAGCCGAGGACAGGGCCCGGGGGAGACCCAGTACTTC. Its protein is CASSRGQGPGETQYF. The V call is TRBV4-1, the J call TRBJ2-5, with 8 nucleotides matching TRBD1. The junction had 9 bases not matched to a gene; V was cut back by 4 bases and J by 5 bases. This CDR3 spans 15 amino acids. Germline CDR1 MGHRA, CDR2 YSYEKL.

Only a few counts were recorded for this clone. V gene TRBV4-2 combines with J gene TRBJ2-7; D is unresolved. The CDR3 loop spans 13 amino acids. Germline V gene sequence: CDR1 LGHNA, CDR2 YNFKEQ. V lost 0 bases to trimming and J lost 6 bases, with 9 bases between them. CDR3 nucleotide sequence: TGTGCCAGCAGCCAAGATCCCGGTGGCGAGCAGTACTTC. It codes for CASSQDPGGEQYF.

This chain connects TRBV10-3 to TRBJ1-2; tentative D call: TRBD1 (5 bases). The V gene lost 0 bases and the J gene lost 3 bases, with 20 bases spanning the gap. CDR3 length equals 18 residues. Germline lookup yields CDR1 ENHRY and CDR2 SYGVKD. The DNA of the CDR3 is TGTGCCATCAGTGAGTCGAGTCTGTACAGGACCTTGCACTATGGCTACACCTTC. Its protein is CAISESSLYRTLHYGYTF.

This clone showed up just a few times. Here the CDR3 reads CASSLVPGSSTDTQYF. CDR3 in DNA: TGTGCCAGCAGCTTGGTCCCAGGGTCTAGCACAGATACGCAGTATTTT. The genes are TRBV5-4 and TRBJ2-3; TRBD1 might be the D (5 bases). V was clipped by 0 bases and J by 0 bases, with 11 bases between them. Per the germline V gene, CDR1 is SGHNT and CDR2 is YYREEE (reference sequence). The CDR3 is made up of 16 amino acids. The entire variable domain, with the rest obtained from reference TRBV5-4 and TRBJ2-3, is as follows: ETGVTQSPTHLIKTRGQQVTLRCSSQSGHNTVSWYQQALGQGPQFIFQYYREEENGRGNFPPRFSGLQFPNYSSELNVNALELDDSALYLCASSLVPGSSTDTQYFGPGTRLTVL.

This chain connects TRBV11-2 to TRBJ2-1; the D gene is possibly TRBD2 (5 bases). V was shortened by 5 bases and J by 3 bases, with 17 bases between the two germline ends. The CDR3 consists of 16 residues. The germline CDR1 and CDR2 sequences are SGHAT and FQNNGV. The CDR3 DNA follows: TGTGCCAGCAGCCTAGTCTTTGGGAGCGGCTACAATGAGCAGTTCTTC. Translated: CASSLVFGSGYNEQFF. The variable domain in full, completed from reference TRBV11-2 and TRBJ2-1, reads EAGVAQSPRYKIIEKRQSVAFWCNPISGHATLYWYQQILGQGPKLLIQFQNNGVVDDSQLPKDRFSAERLKGVDSTLKIQPAKLEDSAVYLCASSLVFGSGYNEQFFGPGTRLTVL.

This chain links TRBV6-1 with TRBJ2-2; no clear D gene. CDR3 length equals 11 residues. Deletions cut 8 bases from V and 6 bases from J, with 7 bases between. CDR1 and CDR2 from the germline V gene are MNHNS and SASEGT. DNA for the CDR3: TGTGCCAGCCATTTCCCCGGGGAGCTGTTTTTT. It codes for CASHFPGELFF.

The chain is built from TRBV14 and TRBJ1-1, with D perhaps TRBD1 (5 bases). V dropped 0 bases and J dropped 8 bases, with 16 bases sitting between them. This CDR3 is 15 amino acids long. Germline assignment: CDR1 SGHDN and CDR2 FVKESK. This CDR3 reads CASSQDVWGRSEAFF. The CDR3 bases are TGTGCCAGCAGCCAAGATGTATGGGGACGGTCAGAAGCTTTCTTT. Full variable domain (rest looked up from reference TRBV14 and TRBJ1-1): EAGVTQFPSHSVIEKGQTVTLRCDPISGHDNLYWYRRVMGKEIKFLLHFVKESKQDESGMPNNRFLAERTGGTYSTLKVQPAELEDSGVYFCASSQDVWGRSEAFFGQGTRLTVV.

The chain has TRBV5-6 and TRBJ2-7; 12 bases match TRBD2. This CDR3 comprises 16 residues. CDR1 and CDR2 (germline): SGHDT, YYEEEE. The trim removed 0 bases at V and 3 bases at J, leaving 4 bases unmatched. The CDR3 DNA is TGTGCCAGCAGCTTGGAGACTAGCGGGAGTTTCTACGAGCAGTACTTC. Its protein is CASSLETSGSFYEQYF.

The gene calls are TRBV7-6 and TRBJ2-1; maybe TRBD2 (6 bases). The length of the CDR3 is 11 residues. Trimming removed 7 bases at V and 8 bases at J, with 9 bases between. CDR1 is SGHVS, CDR2 FNYEAQ, per germline. For the CDR3, the DNA is TGTGCCAGCACCCCGGGGGATGAGCAGTTCTTC. Translating it yields CASTPGDEQFF.

The rearrangement joins TRBV2 to TRBJ2-1; TRBD1 agrees at 9 bases. The CDR3 covers 15 residues. CDR1 is SNHLY, CDR2 FYNNEI, per germline. The V and J ends lost 6 bases and 0 bases, in that order; junction bases with no gene match: 3. The CDR3 spells CASRVQGASYNEQFF. In nucleotides, the CDR3 is TGTGCCAGCAGGGTACAGGGGGCCTCCTACAATGAGCAGTTCTTC.

V usage is TRBV2 and J usage is TRBJ1-1; 9 bases are a match to TRBD1. The CDR3 totals 14 residues. Germline V gives CDR1 SNHLY, CDR2 FYNNEI. V shed 8 bases and J 1 base; nucleotides not matched to a gene: 5. DNA for the CDR3: TGTGCCAGCGCTGGGACAGGGACGAACACTGAAGCTTTCTTT. This translates into CASAGTGTNTEAFF.

The CDR3 sequence: CASSLVVPSGNTGELFF. CDR3 bases: TGCGCCAGCAGCTTGGTAGTCCCTAGCGGAAACACCGGGGAGCTGTTTTTT. V gene TRBV5-1 combines with J gene TRBJ2-2, with 7 bases lining up with TRBD2. Germline V gene lookup returns CDR1 SGHRS and CDR2 YFSETQ. The CDR3 extends over 17 amino acids. Losses at the gene ends were 0 bases for V and 2 bases for J; bases not matched to a gene: 7.

The rearrangement joins TRBV2 to TRBJ1-4; D possibly corresponds to TRBD1 (6 bases). The CDR3 spans 15 residues. The V end lost 5 bases, the J end lost 0 bases, and 10 bases lay between the germline ends. The germline V gene encodes CDR1 SNHLY and CDR2 FYNNEI. Here the CDR3 reads CASSSTGATNEKLFF. CDR3 nucleotides: TGTGCCAGCAGTTCGACAGGCGCAACTAATGAAAAACTGTTTTTT.

This chain connects TRBV6-5 to TRBJ2-3; D unclear. V gave up 6 bases and J gave up 3 bases, with 16 bases separating them. Per germline, CDR1 MNHEY and CDR2 SVGAGI. The length of the CDR3 is 15 residues. CDR3 sequence: CASRPTPSTTDTQYF. The DNA for the CDR3 is TGTGCCAGCAGACCAACTCCGTCAACGACAGATACGCAGTATTTT.